Following are 27 T cell receptor beta chains from one sample sequenced in a study of blood T cell repertoires in COVID-19 (dated by TCRdb to 2020 to 2022). Library preparation used the immunoSEQ multiplex PCR assay. Held by TCRdb, this immuneACCESS table contains in-frame sequences only and omits some clones. Under half of the omission traces to an unresolved V gene where checked; the cause of the rest is unknown. The sample table lists about 190,000 clones, approximately 84% of them with a count of one. The top ten hold 3.2% of the sample. Specimen: PBMCs or T cells enriched from blood (not recorded which). The receptors were sampled from a woman younger than 45 who had recovered from COVID-19.

The rearrangement uses TRBV3-1 (or the pseudogene TRBV3-2) and TRBJ1-4; D uncertain. The germline V and J ends were trimmed by 1 base and 11 bases, with 11 bases remaining between them. The CDR3 sequence is 13 residues long. From germline, CDR1 is LGHDT and CDR2 YNNKEL (reference sequence). CDR3 nucleotide sequence: TGTGCCAGCAGCCAAGGAGACGGGGTTAAACTGTTTTTT. Encoded protein: CASSQGDGVKLFF.

This clone came up a few times. The DNA for the CDR3 is TGTGCCAGCAGCCCCCGACAGGGGTGGCCTGAAGCTTTCTTT. Its protein is CASSPRQGWPEAFF. The V and J genes are TRBV14 and TRBJ1-1; 8 bases fit TRBD1. V dropped 4 bases and J dropped 6; count of bases not matched to a gene: 7. Germline V gives CDR1 SGHDN, CDR2 FVKESK. The CDR3 sequence is 14 residues long.

The V call is TRBV6-2 or TRBV6-3, the J call TRBJ2-7, with 8 bases that match TRBD2. Germline loops: CDR1 MNHEY, CDR2 SVGEGT. CDR3 length: 18 residues. The V segment lost 5 bases and the J segment 7 bases; nucleotides outside the gene matches: 22. Here the CDR3 DNA reads TGTGCCAGCAGTACCCAGCGCGGGGGGTCGAGAGGATGGAAGGAGCAGTACGTC. Amino acids: CASSTQRGGSRGWKEQYV.

This clone was seen just once. The chain recombines TRBV7-4 with TRBJ2-6, with D possibly being TRBD1 (5 bases). Between the trimmed V and J ends, which lost 0 bases and 1 base, there was a span of 16 bases. Germline CDR1 reads SGHVT; CDR2 reads SQSDAQ. There are 19 residues in the CDR3. CDR3 sequence: CASSLAGATRKSGANVLTF. The CDR3 DNA is TGTGCCAGCAGCTTAGCTGGGGCTACGCGTAAATCTGGGGCCAACGTCCTGACTTTC.

As regards this clone: With a much larger clone just one base away, this may be a read error. Other DNA variants within this sample encode the same CDR3. The chain employs TRBV11-3 and TRBJ2-7; 7 bases line up with TRBD1. The CDR3 is made up of 13 amino acids. CDR1 and CDR2 from the germline V gene are SGHNT and YENEEA. The V segment lost 3 bases and the J segment 3 bases; nucleotides outside the gene matches: 2. CDR3 sequence (DNA): TGTGCCAGCAGCTTCAGGACAGGCTACGAGCAGTACTTC. Amino acids: CASSFRTGYEQYF. Based on the CDR3 plus reference TRBV11-3 and TRBJ2-7, the full variable domain is EAGVVQSPRYKIIEKKQPVAFWCNPISGHNTLYWYLQNLGQGPELLIRYENEEAVDDSQLPKDRFSAERLKGVDSTLKIQPAELGDSAVYLCASSFRTGYEQYFGPGTRLTVT.

The genes are TRBV5-8 and TRBJ1-1; the D gene is possibly TRBD1 (5 bases). This CDR3 contains 15 residues. Trimming shortened V by 5 bases and J by 1 base, and 15 bases separated the two germline ends. The germline gives CDR1 SGHTS, CDR2 YDEGEE. Here the CDR3 DNA reads TGTGCCAGCAGTTACTCAGGGCAATCGAACACTGAAGCTTTCTTT. Protein product: CASSYSGQSNTEAFF.

This clone was recorded once. The gene calls are TRBV6-5 and TRBJ2-3, with TRBD2 matching 7 bases. The length of the CDR3 is 15 residues. Germline values: CDR1 MNHEY, CDR2 SVGAGI. The ends lost 6 bases at V and 0 bases at J; junction bases unmatched: 6. In DNA form, the CDR3 reads TGTGCCAGCAGGGGTCTAGCGGCTAGCACAGATACGCAGTATTTT. Its protein is CASRGLAASTDTQYF.

The chain has TRBV4-1 and TRBJ2-5, with D uncertain. The CDR3 spans 14 residues. From germline, CDR1 is MGHRA and CDR2 YSYEKL. The V gene lost 0 bases and the J gene lost 4 bases, with 9 bases spanning the gap. The CDR3 region is CASSQDWSAETQYF. CDR3 coding DNA: TGCGCCAGCAGCCAAGATTGGAGTGCAGAGACCCAGTACTTC.

This chain links TRBV28 with TRBJ1-2, with 7 positions matching TRBD1. The germline gives CDR1 MDHEN, CDR2 SYDVKM. This CDR3 has 14 amino acids. V gave up 3 bases and J gave up 6 bases; unmatched junction bases: 7. Here the CDR3 reads CASSFPDRVNGYTF. The CDR3 nucleotides are TGTGCCAGCAGTTTCCCCGACAGGGTCAATGGCTACACCTTC.

The chain links TRBV5-5 to TRBJ2-1; 7 positions match TRBD2. After removal of 6 bases from V and 4 bases from J, the junction contained 10 bases not matched to a gene. Germline V lookup: CDR1 SGHKS, CDR2 YYEKEE (reference sequence). The CDR3 is 15 residues long. The DNA of the CDR3 is TGTGCCAGCACCTCAGGACTAGTAAGTTACAATGAGCAGTTCTTC. As protein: CASTSGLVSYNEQFF.

This clone was seen once. The genes are TRBV6-1 and TRBJ1-3; 7 bases align to TRBD1. Germline V gene sequence: CDR1 MNHNS, CDR2 SASEGT. After removal of 2 bases from V and 0 bases from J, the junction contained 7 bases not matched to a gene. The CDR3 is 17 amino acids. CDR3: CASSESPTGTSGNTIYF. In nucleotides, the CDR3 is TGTGCCAGCAGTGAATCCCCGACAGGGACCTCTGGAAACACCATATATTTT.

The chain employs TRBV3-1 (or the pseudogene TRBV3-2) and TRBJ1-2; perhaps TRBD1 as D (6 bases). CDR1 and CDR2 (germline): LGHDT, YNNKEL (reference sequence). The length of the CDR3 is 14 residues. V dropped 1 base and J dropped 8 bases, with 14 bases sitting between them. CDR3 coding DNA: TGTGCCAGCAGCCAAGGGGGGGGGCGCGGAGGCTACACCTTC. Translated, it gives CASSQGGGRGGYTF.

The J gene is TRBJ1-4, the V gene TRBV6-5; tentative D call: TRBD1 (6 bases). This CDR3 contains 14 residues. Germline V gene sequence: CDR1 MNHEY, CDR2 SVGAGI. V was trimmed by 8 bases and J by 8 bases, leaving 18 bases between them. The CDR3, as DNA: TGTGCCAGCGGCCAGGGGCTCCTTCGGGAAAAACTGTTTTTT. This encodes CASGQGLLREKLFF.

In DNA form, the CDR3 reads TGTGCCAGCAGCCATCTAGCGGGGGGGCCCAATGAGCAGTTCTTC. Encoded protein: CASSHLAGGPNEQFF. The gene calls are TRBV14 and TRBJ2-1, with 12 bases aligning to TRBD2. The V gene's germline CDR1 is SGHDN and CDR2 FVKESK. V was clipped by 3 bases and J by 6 bases; unmatched bases: 3. The CDR3 loop spans 15 amino acids.

The rearrangement joins TRBV18 to TRBJ1-2; D is uncertain. Germline-derived CDR1 and CDR2 are KGHSH and LQKENI. V lost 2 bases to trimming and J lost 1 base, with 8 bases between them. The CDR3 is made up of 14 amino acids. CDR3 DNA sequence: TGTGCCAGCTCACCAGAGACTGGTAACTATGGCTACACCTTC. This encodes CASSPETGNYGYTF.

The chain is built from TRBV6-5 and TRBJ2-3, with 8 positions matching TRBD2. The CDR3 contains 12 residues. V lost 8 bases, J lost 7 bases, and 5 bases stayed unmatched. Per the germline V gene, CDR1 is MNHEY and CDR2 is SVGAGI. For the CDR3, the DNA is TGTGCCAGCGCCACGGGGGGGTATACGCAGTATTTT. Its protein is CASATGGYTQYF.

The chain has TRBV6-9 and TRBJ2-7; TRBD2 matches at 8 bases. This CDR3 is 13 amino acids long. The J segment lost 7 bases and the V segment lost 4 bases, leaving 6 bases of the junction unmatched. Germline values: CDR1 MNHGY, CDR2 SVAAGI. CDR3 sequence: CASSLTSGGEQYF. For the CDR3, the DNA is TGTGCCAGCAGTTTAACTAGCGGAGGGGAGCAGTACTTC.

The genes are TRBV5-1 and TRBJ1-2, with a weak D call TRBD1 (6 bases). The CDR3 loop spans 15 amino acids. The V gene's germline CDR1 is SGHRS and CDR2 YFSETQ. Trimming shortened V by 0 bases and J by 0 bases, and 9 bases separated the two germline ends. The CDR3 sequence is CASSLVGATNYGYTF. The CDR3 DNA is TGCGCCAGCAGCTTGGTGGGGGCGACTAACTATGGCTACACCTTC.

The V gene is TRBV7-8, the J gene TRBJ2-7; D gene unclear. Per germline, CDR1 SGHVS and CDR2 FQNEAQ. CDR3 length equals 11 residues. With 1 base removed from V and 6 bases from J, the gap between germline ends came to 4 bases. The DNA of the CDR3 is TGTGCCAGCAGCTTAGGGCTCGAGCAGTACTTC. Its translation is CASSLGLEQYF.

The V gene is TRBV7-6, the J gene TRBJ1-6; TRBD1 matches at 8 bases. From germline, CDR1 is SGHVS and CDR2 FNYEAQ. The CDR3 spans 15 residues. V shed 5 bases, J shed 9 bases, and the junction held 9 bases outside the gene matches. CDR3 sequence (DNA): TGTGCCAGCAGCCAGACAGGGGTCTTGTCTTCACCCCTCCACTTT. This encodes CASSQTGVLSSPLHF.

V gene TRBV5-1 combines with J gene TRBJ1-1; 8 positions match TRBD1. Germline loops: CDR1 SGHRS, CDR2 YFSETQ. The J segment lost 6 bases and the V segment lost 0 bases, leaving 4 bases of the junction unmatched. This CDR3 comprises 14 residues. The CDR3 DNA follows: TGCGCCAGCAGCTTGGTGGTACAGGGGGCTGAAGCTTTCTTT. Its protein product is CASSLVVQGAEAFF.

Written as DNA, the CDR3 is TGCAGCGTTGACGGGACAAAGGGAGCTTTCTTT. Translated, it gives CSVDGTKGAFF. This chain joins TRBV29-1 and TRBJ1-1; tentative D call: TRBD1 (6 bases). Germline CDR1 SQVTM, CDR2 ANQGSEA. The CDR3 covers 11 residues. Trimming removed 3 bases at V and 10 bases at J, with 12 bases between.

The chain couples TRBV7-3 to TRBJ2-2, with D possibly TRBD1 on 6 matching bases. The V end was cut by 5 bases, the J end by 4 bases, with 14 bases between. Germline V gene sequence: CDR1 SGHTA, CDR2 FQGTGA. This CDR3 is built from 15 residues. The CDR3 protein is CASSPGAASTGELFF. As DNA, the CDR3 is TGTGCCAGCAGCCCAGGGGCAGCGAGCACCGGGGAGCTGTTTTTT.

Notes on this clone: In the same sample, other DNA sequences code for this CDR3. The genes are TRBV5-1 and TRBJ2-3; D not resolved. CDR1 is SGHRS, CDR2 YFSETQ, per germline. The V end was cut by 3 bases, the J end by 1 base, with 3 bases between. This CDR3 has 12 amino acids. The CDR3: CASSSGTDTQYF. DNA for the CDR3: TGCGCCAGCAGCTCCGGCACAGATACGCAGTATTTT.

The V call is TRBV14, the J call TRBJ2-3; D is perhaps TRBD1 (6 bases). CDR3 size: 15 residues. Looked up from germline, CDR1 is SGHDN and CDR2 is FVKESK. Trimming took off 4 bases at V and 2 bases at J, with 13 bases between the two ends. CDR3 sequence: CASSLPPGHTDTQYF. CDR3 in DNA: TGTGCCAGCAGCCTCCCACCGGGACACACAGATACGCAGTATTTT.

The chain carries TRBV5-5 and TRBJ2-3; tentatively, D is TRBD2 (6 bases). CDR1 and CDR2 from the germline V gene are SGHKS and YYEKEE (reference sequence). The CDR3 covers 14 residues. The V end lost 1 base, the J end lost 3 bases, and 9 bases lay between the germline ends. The CDR3 protein is CASSLRLATDTQYF. The DNA for the CDR3 is TGTGCCAGCAGCTTGCGGCTAGCGACAGATACGCAGTATTTT.

This clone was counted between two and nine times. The gene calls are TRBV12-3 or TRBV12-4 and TRBJ1-5; weak D call: TRBD1 (5 bases). This CDR3 spans 13 amino acids. The ends were cut back, 6 bases at V and 5 bases at J, with 11 bases in the middle. The CDR3 protein is CASSAGQYQPQHF. CDR3 coding DNA: TGTGCCAGCAGCGCCGGACAATATCAGCCCCAGCATTTT.